A single sample gave rise to the 23 T cell receptor beta chains below, sequenced in a study of cytomegalovirus exposure and HLA in healthy donors. The PCR was carried out with 60 Vbeta primers and 13 Jbeta primers. Data came from immunoSEQ multiplex PCR; TCRdb stores just in-frame clones and leaves some out. The sample includes some 140,000 clones, approximately 80% of them seen just once. Sequencing was done on a sample of PBMCs. The receptors were sampled from a male donor in good health and CMV-seropositive.

This clone was counted between two and nine times. This rearrangement joins TRBV7-2 to TRBJ1-5, with D hard to call. The CDR3 has 13 amino acids. The germline V gene encodes CDR1 SGHTA and CDR2 FQGNSA. V lost 2 bases and J 6 bases, leaving 8 bases between the germline ends. The CDR3 bases are TGTGCCAGCAGCTTATACGCGGGTCAGCCCCAGCATTTT. Translation: CASSLYAGQPQHF.

The chain is built from TRBV28 and TRBJ1-5; 8 bases agree with TRBD1. V shed 4 bases and J 6 bases; nucleotides not matched to a gene: 14. The CDR3 is 17 residues long. Germline V gene lookup returns CDR1 MDHEN and CDR2 SYDVKM. The CDR3 is CASSYLPGQEVGQPQHF. CDR3 DNA: TGTGCCAGCAGTTACCTTCCGGGACAGGAAGTCGGTCAGCCCCAGCATTTT.

V is TRBV4-3 and J is TRBJ2-5; 7 nucleotides align to TRBD2. TRBJ2-7 matches the DNA end more closely, so the J call is doubtful. The CDR3 has 15 residues. Germline V gene sequence: CDR1 LGHNA, CDR2 YSLEER. The CDR3 region is CASSQAATSSYEQYF. In nucleotides, the CDR3 is TGCGCCAGCAGCCAAGCGGCGACTAGCAGCTACGAGCAGTACTTC.

The chain couples TRBV5-6 to TRBJ2-7; 7 bases match TRBD1. Germline CDR1 reads SGHDT; CDR2 reads YYEEEE. V shed 3 bases and J 1 base; nucleotides not matched to a gene: 1. This CDR3 comprises 13 residues. CDR3 amino acids: CASSWGQSYEQYF. The CDR3 region has the DNA TGTGCCAGCAGCTGGGGACAGTCCTACGAGCAGTACTTC.

The V call is TRBV19, the J call TRBJ2-1, with no clear D. Germline V CDR1 and CDR2: LNHDA, SQIVND (reference sequence). This CDR3 contains 15 residues. The V gene lost 1 base and the J gene lost 1 base, with 8 bases spanning the gap. As DNA, the CDR3 is TGTGCCAGTAGTATAGCCTTAGAATCCTACAATGAGCAGTTCTTC. Translation: CASSIALESYNEQFF.

The chain joins TRBV27 to TRBJ2-2, with a weak D call TRBD1 (6 bases). Trimming stripped 6 bases from V and 3 bases from J, with 14 bases between. CDR1 and CDR2 (germline): MNHEY, SMNVEV (reference sequence). This CDR3 is 15 amino acids long. The CDR3 nucleotides read TGTGCCAGCAGCTCAGTGGCAGGGGACACCGGGGAGCTGTTTTTT. Translating it yields CASSSVAGDTGELFF.

As concerns this clone: Distinct nucleotide sequences in the sample also encode this CDR3. The chain employs TRBV28 and TRBJ2-2; D is unresolved. The V and J ends lost 6 bases and 0 bases respectively, with 5 bases between them. CDR3 length: 13 amino acids. CDR1 is MDHEN, CDR2 SYDVKM, per germline. The DNA for the CDR3 is TGTGCCAGCAGACTCTCGAACACCGGGGAGCTGTTTTTT. Translation: CASRLSNTGELFF.

CDR3 coding DNA: TGTGCCAGCAGTCCCCTGGCCCGGGAGGCCCACTACGAGCAGTACTTC. As protein: CASSPLAREAHYEQYF. The chain joins TRBV6-6 to TRBJ2-7; TRBD2 matches 7 bases. The trim removed 5 bases at V and 3 bases at J, leaving 13 bases unmatched. CDR3 size: 16 residues. CDR1 and CDR2 from the germline V gene are MNHNY and SVGAGI (reference sequence).

The J gene is TRBJ1-1, the V gene TRBV4-1; a weak D match, TRBD1 (6 bases). The ends were cut back, 2 bases at V and 7 bases at J, with 8 bases in the middle. This CDR3 spans 12 amino acids. Per germline, CDR1 MGHRA and CDR2 YSYEKL. The CDR3 bases are TGCGCCAGCAGCCAATTGGACAGTGAAGCTTTCTTT. This translates into CASSQLDSEAFF.

The J gene is TRBJ2-5, the V gene TRBV28; D perhaps matches TRBD2 (6 bases). Germline-derived CDR1 and CDR2 are MDHEN and SYDVKM. The CDR3 runs to 15 residues. The V end lost 5 bases, the J end lost 4 bases, and 17 bases lay between the germline ends. The DNA of the CDR3 is TGTGCCAGCAGTCCCCCCGGCGGGATGGGAGAGACCCAGTACTTC. Its translation: CASSPPGGMGETQYF.

This rearrangement joins TRBV5-4 to TRBJ2-5; 14 bases are a match to TRBD2. The CDR3 has 19 residues. Germline CDR1 and CDR2: SGHNT and YYREEE (reference sequence). V was pared by 3 bases and J by 4 bases, with 14 bases of the junction left unmatched. Written as DNA, the CDR3 is TGTGCCAGCAGCTCCCCGGGACTAGCGGGAGTTGTCGGCGGAGAGACCCAGTACTTC. Residues: CASSSPGLAGVVGGETQYF.

This chain links TRBV7-9 with TRBJ1-3; 8 positions agree with TRBD1. V lost 1 base and J lost 2; bases outside the gene matches: 4. Germline V lookup: CDR1 SEHNR, CDR2 FQNEAQ (reference sequence). There are 16 residues in the CDR3. CDR3 nucleotide sequence: TGTGCCAGCAGCTTAGTGGTCAGGGGGCCTGGAAACACCATATATTTT. Amino acids: CASSLVVRGPGNTIYF.

This rearrangement joins TRBV11-2 to TRBJ1-1; D is unclear. Germline CDR1 reads SGHAT; CDR2 reads FQNNGV. The CDR3 loop spans 19 amino acids. The germline V and J ends were trimmed by 7 bases and 2 bases, with 29 bases remaining between them. Written as DNA, the CDR3 is TGTGCCAGCACCAGGACCTTGGCCGGGGAAGTCGGTTCTAACACTGAAGCTTTCTTT. This encodes CASTRTLAGEVGSNTEAFF.

The chain recombines TRBV5-1 with TRBJ1-3; D is possibly TRBD1 (6 bases). The V end was cut by 3 bases, the J end by 0 bases, with 19 bases between. Per germline, CDR1 SGHRS and CDR2 YFSETQ. The CDR3 is 18 amino acids. The CDR3 nucleotides read TGCGCCAGCAGCTCGACGGGGGGGGGCTGGGACTCTGGAAACACCATATATTTT. It specifies CASSSTGGGWDSGNTIYF.

The J gene is TRBJ1-2, the V gene TRBV2, with 8 positions matching TRBD1. Germline trimming cut 6 bases from V and 0 bases from J; bases unmatched to any gene: 3. This CDR3 has 14 residues. Germline V CDR1 and CDR2: SNHLY, FYNNEI. For the CDR3, the DNA is TGTGCCAGCAGCCGGGACAGGTCTAACTATGGCTACACCTTC. This sequence encodes CASSRDRSNYGYTF.

This clone has just one count. The chain links TRBV10-3 to TRBJ1-1, with 11 bases lining up with TRBD1. V was pared by 6 bases and J by 5 bases, with 8 bases of the junction left unmatched. Germline V gives CDR1 ENHRY, CDR2 SYGVKD. CDR3 length equals 15 residues. DNA of the CDR3: TGTGCCATCAGCGGGATGGACAGGGGGCATACTGAAGCTTTCTTT. Translated: CAISGMDRGHTEAFF.

The chain carries TRBV4-3 and TRBJ2-5; D may be TRBD1 (6 bases). With the DNA end fitting TRBJ2-7 better, the J assignment may be wrong. Germline CDR1 reads LGHNA; CDR2 reads YSLEER. This CDR3 is built from 12 residues. The CDR3 here is CASSHRGSEQYF. The CDR3 nucleotides read TGCGCCAGCAGCCACAGGGGCTCCGAGCAGTACTTC.

V usage is TRBV19 and J usage is TRBJ1-2, with D perhaps matching TRBD1 (6 bases). The V end was cut by 1 base, the J end by 8 bases, with 23 bases between. The germline V gene has CDR1 LNHDA and CDR2 SQIVND (reference sequence). This CDR3 is built from 17 residues. CDR3 amino acids: CASSIAAGAGGPLGYTF. For the CDR3, the DNA is TGTGCCAGTAGTATAGCCGCCGGCGCGGGGGGCCCTTTGGGCTACACCTTC.

The rearrangement links TRBV9 to TRBJ2-2, with a weak D call TRBD1 (6 bases). Germline V gene data show CDR1 as SGDLS and CDR2 as YYNGEE. The CDR3 covers 17 residues. V lost 0 bases and J lost 0, with 12 bases in between. The CDR3, as DNA: TGTGCCAGCAGCGTAGAAGGTCAGGGGCCGAACACCGGGGAGCTGTTTTTT. Its translation is CASSVEGQGPNTGELFF.

V and J are TRBV30 and TRBJ2-5; 11 positions agree with TRBD2. CDR3 size: 13 residues. The germline V gene encodes CDR1 GTSNPN and CDR2 SVGIG (reference sequence). V lost 3 bases and J lost 7; bases outside the gene matches: 4. Written as DNA, the CDR3 is TGTGCCTGGAGGACTAGCGGGGATATGACCCAGTACTTC. It translates to CAWRTSGDMTQYF.

V is TRBV27 and J is TRBJ2-7; TRBD2 aligns across 7 bases. Germline V gene data show CDR1 as MNHEY and CDR2 as SMNVEV (reference sequence). This CDR3 comprises 13 residues. The V gene end was trimmed by 4 bases and the J gene end by 7 bases; junction bases not matched to a gene: 7. As DNA, the CDR3 is TGTGCCAGCAGTTATACGGGAGGTGGGGAGCAGTACTTC. Translated, it gives CASSYTGGGEQYF.

This clone was detected only once. The rearrangement joins TRBV5-1 to TRBJ2-5; tentative D call: TRBD1 (5 bases). V gave up 4 bases and J gave up 3 bases, with 13 bases separating them. CDR1 is SGHRS and CDR2 is YFSETQ in the germline V gene. The CDR3 length is 14 residues. The CDR3 DNA is TGCGCCAGCAGCACCGACAGAGGAGAAGAGACCCAGTACTTC. It specifies CASSTDRGEETQYF.

The chain recombines TRBV6-5 with TRBJ1-1; TRBD1 aligns across 9 bases. Germline V gene lookup returns CDR1 MNHEY and CDR2 SVGAGI. Trimming at V came to 5 bases and at J to 0 bases, leaving 4 bases not matched to a gene. The CDR3 loop spans 15 amino acids. DNA for the CDR3: TGTGCCAGCAGTCAGACAGGGGGACTGAACACTGAAGCTTTCTTT. Amino acids: CASSQTGGLNTEAFF.